Following are 23 T cell receptor beta chains from one sample sequenced in a study of T cell responses to AZD1222 COVID-19 vaccine. Assay: immunoSEQ multiplex PCR; the TCRdb copy retains only in-frame clones and omits some. The table lists around 140,000 clones, 80% to 90% of them singletons. The sample was peripheral blood, taken on day 0 of AZD1222 vaccination. The receptors originated from an adult in good health.

The chain employs TRBV3-1 (or the pseudogene TRBV3-2) and TRBJ1-2; D uncertain. The CDR3 loop spans 13 amino acids. Trimming cost V 4 bases and J 4 bases, with 10 bases left between them. Germline CDR1 is LGHDT and CDR2 is YNNKEL (reference sequence). The CDR3 DNA reads TGTGCCAGCAGCCGATACGAGGGCTATGGCTACACCTTC. It encodes CASSRYEGYGYTF.

CDR3 sequence (DNA): TGTGCCATCAGGGACACAGGGGGTAATCAGCCCCAGCATTTT. This encodes CAIRDTGGNQPQHF. This chain uses TRBV10-3 with TRBJ1-5; 8 bases align to TRBD1. Per germline, CDR1 ENHRY and CDR2 SYGVKD. Germline trimming cut 6 bases from V and 4 bases from J; bases unmatched to any gene: 5. The CDR3 spans 14 residues.

The chain uses TRBV30 and TRBJ2-5; a weak D match, TRBD1 (5 bases). The CDR3 sequence is 12 residues long. Germline V gene sequence: CDR1 GTSNPN, CDR2 SVGIG (reference sequence). V lost 3 bases, J lost 5 bases, and 10 bases lay in between. The CDR3 DNA reads TGTGCCTGGAGCGCAGGGTTGGAGACCCAGTACTTC. Protein sequence: CAWSAGLETQYF.

The chain joins TRBV27 to TRBJ1-3; D not certain. Germline values: CDR1 MNHEY, CDR2 SMNVEV (reference sequence). Deletions cut 7 bases from V and 4 bases from J, with 5 bases between. The CDR3 spans 11 residues. The DNA of the CDR3 is TGTGCCAGCATGCTAGGAAACACCATATATTTT. Translation: CASMLGNTIYF.

The chain couples TRBV7-2 to TRBJ1-5; 9 positions agree with TRBD1. This CDR3 comprises 19 residues. Germline V gives CDR1 SGHTA, CDR2 FQGNSA. The trim removed 5 bases at V and 0 bases at J, leaving 14 bases unmatched. The CDR3 DNA reads TGTGCCAGCAGCCCCAAAGGGGGACAGGGATATTATAGCAATCAGCCCCAGCATTTT. This sequence encodes CASSPKGGQGYYSNQPQHF.

The rearrangement joins TRBV11-3 to TRBJ2-5, with TRBD2 identical over 10 bases. Trimming removed 4 bases from V and 5 bases from J; junction bases left unmatched: 7. This CDR3 comprises 15 residues. Germline CDR1 and CDR2: SGHNT and YENEEA. The CDR3 bases are TGTGCCAGCAGCTCGGGGAATAGCGGGAGGGAGACCCAGTACTTC. Protein sequence: CASSSGNSGRETQYF. The full variable domain, rest sourced from reference TRBV11-3 and TRBJ2-5, is EAGVVQSPRYKIIEKKQPVAFWCNPISGHNTLYWYLQNLGQGPELLIRYENEEAVDDSQLPKDRFSAERLKGVDSTLKIQPAELGDSAVYLCASSSGNSGRETQYFGPGTRLLVL.

The chain employs TRBV10-1 and TRBJ2-3; D gene ambiguous. Looked up from germline, CDR1 is WNHNN and CDR2 is SYGVQD (reference sequence). Trimming cost V 4 bases and J 4 bases, with 9 bases left between them. There are 13 residues in the CDR3. In nucleotides, the CDR3 is TGCGCCAGCAGTGTGGGAATCCCAGATACGCAGTATTTT. Its protein is CASSVGIPDTQYF.

Turning to this clone: The sample has other DNA sequences that encode this CDR3 too. The genes are TRBV7-2 and TRBJ2-2; D is unclear. The CDR3 consists of 13 residues. Germline V CDR1 and CDR2: SGHTA, FQGNSA. With 3 bases removed from V and 3 bases from J, the gap between germline ends came to 5 bases. For the CDR3, the DNA is TGTGCCAGCAGCTTCCGGTACACCGGGGAGCTGTTTTTT. It encodes CASSFRYTGELFF.

This chain joins TRBV13 and TRBJ2-7; D is unclear. The CDR3 is 13 amino acids. Germline loops: CDR1 PRHDT, CDR2 FYEKMQ (reference sequence). Trimming left V 1 base short and J 6 bases short, with 10 bases between. CDR3 residues: CASSLARSPEQYF. CDR3 nucleotides: TGTGCCAGCAGCTTAGCTCGGTCCCCCGAGCAGTACTTC.

The genes are TRBV14 and TRBJ1-5; D is unclear. The germline V and J ends were trimmed by 1 base and 5 bases, with 6 bases remaining between them. The germline gives CDR1 SGHDN, CDR2 FVKESK. CDR3 length: 13 residues. The CDR3 nucleotides are TGTGCCAGCAGCCAAGGGGCGGATCAGCCCCAGCATTTT. The encoded protein is CASSQGADQPQHF.

The chain is built from TRBV29-1 and TRBJ1-1; 7 bases line up with TRBD1. Germline CDR1 is SQVTM and CDR2 is ANQGSEA. The V and J ends lost 5 bases and 5 bases, in that order; junction bases with no gene match: 8. CDR3 size: 13 residues. The CDR3 loop is CSVRQQGWTEAFF. CDR3 in DNA: TGCAGCGTTCGCCAACAGGGGTGGACTGAAGCTTTCTTT.

This clone has only a few counts. The chain employs TRBV2 and TRBJ2-7, with D uncertain. Deletions cut 5 bases from V and 3 bases from J, with 17 bases between. This CDR3 contains 15 residues. The germline V gene has CDR1 SNHLY and CDR2 FYNNEI. CDR3 nucleotides: TGTGCCAGCAGTCCTGCCTTCAGTAAACACTACGAGCAGTACTTC. As protein: CASSPAFSKHYEQYF.

The chain links TRBV4-2 to TRBJ1-4; 10 bases line up with TRBD1. Germline CDR1 reads LGHNA; CDR2 reads YNFKEQ. After removal of 4 bases from V and 8 bases from J, the junction contained 7 bases not matched to a gene. The CDR3 contains 15 residues. DNA of the CDR3: TGTGCCAGCAGCCCCTCGACAGGGGGCAAGGAAAAACTGTTTTTT. It is translated as CASSPSTGGKEKLFF.

The genes are TRBV30 and TRBJ1-2, with D perhaps TRBD1 (5 bases). V was shortened by 2 bases and J by 8 bases, with 18 bases between the two germline ends. Germline values: CDR1 GTSNPN, CDR2 SVGIG (reference sequence). CDR3 size: 14 residues. The CDR3, as DNA: TGTGCCTGGAGTCGCAGGGAGAGGCGGAACGGCTACACCTTC. It yields the protein CAWSRRERRNGYTF.

This chain links TRBV29-1 with TRBJ1-2; 9 bases are shared with TRBD1. Trimming took 7 bases from V and 7 from J; bases not matched to a gene: 7. Germline V gene data show CDR1 as SQVTM and CDR2 as ANQGSEA. The CDR3 runs to 12 residues. The CDR3 DNA follows: TGCAGCGGAGGGACAGGGTCTCTTGGCTACACCTTC. It translates to CSGGTGSLGYTF.

The chain couples TRBV28 to TRBJ1-1; no reliable D call. V was clipped by 7 bases and J by 1 base, with 13 bases between them. CDR1 is MDHEN, CDR2 SYDVKM, per germline. The CDR3 is made up of 14 amino acids. CDR3: CASKGRVGNTEAFF. The CDR3 bases are TGTGCCAGCAAGGGAAGGGTGGGGAACACTGAAGCTTTCTTT.

The chain links TRBV29-1 to TRBJ1-2; D is undetermined. Germline V gene lookup returns CDR1 SQVTM and CDR2 ANQGSEA. V lost 4 bases and J lost 8, with 11 bases in between. The CDR3 sequence is 11 residues long. CDR3 region: CSVGAGWGYTF. CDR3 in DNA: TGCAGCGTTGGGGCAGGATGGGGCTACACCTTC.

The chain joins TRBV7-2 to TRBJ2-2; D unclear. The germline CDR1 and CDR2 sequences are SGHTA and FQGNSA. The CDR3 has 14 amino acids. The ends were cut back, 4 bases at V and 3 bases at J, with 9 bases in the middle. The CDR3 DNA sequence: TGTGCCAGCAGCTCTAAGCGCGACACCGGGGAGCTGTTTTTT. It encodes CASSSKRDTGELFF. Together with reference TRBV7-2 and TRBJ2-2, the CDR3 gives the full variable domain: GAGVSQSPSNKVTEKGKDVELRCDPISGHTALYWYRQSLGQGLEFLIYFQGNSAPDKSGLPSDRFSAERTGGSVSTLTIQRTQQEDSAVYLCASSSKRDTGELFFGEGSRLTVL.

The CDR3 is CASSSGTWSGNTIYF. The CDR3, as DNA: TGTGCCAGCAGTTCCGGGACTTGGAGTGGAAACACCATATATTTT. J is TRBJ1-3 and V is TRBV28; a possible D gene is TRBD1 (5 bases). With 4 bases removed from V and 3 bases from J, the gap between germline ends came to 13 bases. Germline assignment: CDR1 MDHEN and CDR2 SYDVKM. The CDR3 totals 15 residues.

This clone was observed once. The chain is built from TRBV30 and TRBJ1-1; no reliable D call. The V and J ends lost 1 base and 11 bases respectively, with 14 bases between them. There are 12 residues in the CDR3. CDR1 is GTSNPN, CDR2 SVGIG, per germline (reference sequence). The CDR3 sequence: CAWSETARRAFF. CDR3 bases: TGTGCCTGGAGTGAGACTGCGCGGCGGGCTTTCTTT.

This clone was seen only a few times. This sequence joins TRBV2 and TRBJ1-6, with 8 bases lining up with TRBD1. V shed 4 bases and J 8 bases; nucleotides not matched to a gene: 1. This CDR3 region has 13 residues. Germline-derived CDR1 and CDR2 are SNHLY and FYNNEI. This CDR3 is CASSVQGDSPLHF. The DNA of the CDR3 is TGTGCCAGCAGTGTACAGGGGGATTCACCCCTCCACTTT.

This clone occurred a few times. The rearrangement uses TRBV9 and TRBJ1-6, with D unclear. The CDR3 sequence is 14 residues long. Germline lookup yields CDR1 SGDLS and CDR2 YYNGEE. The V and J ends lost 0 bases and 6 bases respectively, with 7 bases between them. DNA for the CDR3: TGTGCCAGCAGCGTAGCTGGTGCTAATTCACCCCTCCACTTT. Translated, it gives CASSVAGANSPLHF.

The chain couples TRBV7-2 to TRBJ2-3, with D perhaps TRBD2 (6 bases). The CDR3 sequence is 14 residues long. The germline gives CDR1 SGHTA, CDR2 FQGNSA. V lost 11 bases, J lost 8 bases, and 23 bases lay in between. The CDR3 DNA reads as TGTGCCTGCAAATCTATGGGGACTCGGGCTACGCAGTATTTT. It yields the protein CACKSMGTRATQYF.